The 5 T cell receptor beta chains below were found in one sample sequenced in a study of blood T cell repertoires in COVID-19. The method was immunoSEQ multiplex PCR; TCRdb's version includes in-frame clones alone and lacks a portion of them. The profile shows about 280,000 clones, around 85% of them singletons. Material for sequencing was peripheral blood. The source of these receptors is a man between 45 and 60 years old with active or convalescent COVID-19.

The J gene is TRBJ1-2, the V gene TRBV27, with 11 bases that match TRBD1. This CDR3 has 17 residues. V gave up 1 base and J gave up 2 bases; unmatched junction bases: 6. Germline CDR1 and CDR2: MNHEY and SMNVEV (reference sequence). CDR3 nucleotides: TGTGCCAGCAGTTTATGGGGGACAGGGGGAACCAACTATGGCTACACCTTC. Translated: CASSLWGTGGTNYGYTF.

The CDR3 is CASRPGQIDGAFF. Written as DNA, the CDR3 is TGTGCCAGCAGACCCGGACAAATCGACGGAGCTTTCTTT. This chain uses TRBV28 with TRBJ1-1, with a possible D match to TRBD1 (5 bases). With 6 bases removed from V and 10 bases from J, the gap between germline ends came to 18 bases. The CDR3 is 13 amino acids. CDR1 MDHEN and CDR2 SYDVKM come from the germline V gene.

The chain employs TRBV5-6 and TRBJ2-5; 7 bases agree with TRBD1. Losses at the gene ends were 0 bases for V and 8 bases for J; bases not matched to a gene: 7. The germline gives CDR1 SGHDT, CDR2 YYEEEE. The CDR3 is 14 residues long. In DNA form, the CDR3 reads TGTGCCAGCAGCTTGGGACAGGGCAAGAGAACCCAGTACTTC. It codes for CASSLGQGKRTQYF.

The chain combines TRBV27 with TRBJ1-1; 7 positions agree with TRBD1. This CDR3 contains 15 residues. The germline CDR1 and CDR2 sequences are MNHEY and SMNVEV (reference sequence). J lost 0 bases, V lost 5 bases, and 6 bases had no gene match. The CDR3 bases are TGTGCCAGCAGTCCTCGGACAGGCCTGAACACTGAAGCTTTCTTT. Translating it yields CASSPRTGLNTEAFF.

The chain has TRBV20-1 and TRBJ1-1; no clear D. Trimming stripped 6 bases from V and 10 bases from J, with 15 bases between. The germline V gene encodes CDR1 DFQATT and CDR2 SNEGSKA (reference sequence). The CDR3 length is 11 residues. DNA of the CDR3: TGCAGTGCCCCCGGGTATCCCAGAGCTTTCTTT. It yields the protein CSAPGYPRAFF.